These 22 T cell receptor beta chains came from one sample sequenced in a study of blood T cell repertoires in COVID-19. TCRdb's table, derived via immunoSEQ multiplex PCR, lists solely in-frame clones and lacks some. Among about 88,000 clones, 90% were seen once, and the ten largest hold over 1.5%. Sequencing was performed on peripheral blood. Receptors originate from a man in his fifties or sixties with acute or convalescent COVID-19.

As concerns this clone: One end of the junction varies from germline; a read error may be responsible. The rearrangement joins TRBV6-5 to TRBJ2-7; 7 nucleotides agree with TRBD1. The CDR3 runs to 14 residues. Germline CDR1 and CDR2: MNHEY and SVGAGI. In nucleotides, the CDR3 is TGTGCCAGCAGTCACTCGACAGGGTTAGACGAGCAGTACTTC. It is translated as CASSHSTGLDEQYF.

The gene calls are TRBV28 and TRBJ1-5; D is uncertain. Germline V gene sequence: CDR1 MDHEN, CDR2 SYDVKM. Trimming took 1 base from V and 3 from J, leaving 13 bases between them. This CDR3 comprises 16 residues. CDR3 DNA: TGTGCCAGCAGTTTATCCCCGGAGGTGGCCAATCAGCCCCAGCATTTT. It yields the protein CASSLSPEVANQPQHF.

The chain uses TRBV11-2 and TRBJ2-7, with TRBD1 matching 8 bases. CDR3 size: 13 residues. The V and J ends lost 5 bases and 5 bases, in that order; junction bases with no gene match: 5. Germline loops: CDR1 SGHAT, CDR2 FQNNGV. CDR3 amino acids: CASSPGQEDEQYF. The CDR3 DNA is TGTGCCAGCAGCCCGGGACAGGAAGACGAGCAGTACTTC. Looking up the rest from reference TRBV11-2 and TRBJ2-7 gives the full variable domain: EAGVAQSPRYKIIEKRQSVAFWCNPISGHATLYWYQQILGQGPKLLIQFQNNGVVDDSQLPKDRFSAERLKGVDSTLKIQPAKLEDSAVYLCASSPGQEDEQYFGPGTRLTVT.

The V gene is TRBV27, the J gene TRBJ1-4, with TRBD1 matching over 7 bases. Germline V lookup: CDR1 MNHEY, CDR2 SMNVEV (reference sequence). The CDR3 has 15 residues. V lost 0 bases and J lost 7; bases outside the gene matches: 5. The CDR3 coding sequence is TGTGCCAGCAGTTTATCGACAGGGTCTACTGAAAAACTGTTTTTT. The encoded protein is CASSLSTGSTEKLFF. Drawing the rest from reference TRBV27 and TRBJ1-4, the complete variable domain is EAQVTQNPRYLITVTGKKLTVTCSQNMNHEYMSWYRQDPGLGLRQIYYSMNVEVTDKGDVPEGYKVSRKEKRNFPLILESPSPNQTSLYFCASSLSTGSTEKLFFGSGTQLSVL.

This sequence joins TRBV7-2 and TRBJ2-1; 8 bases align to TRBD2. This CDR3 has 15 residues. Germline CDR1 SGHTA, CDR2 FQGNSA. With 6 bases clipped from V and 4 bases from J, the junction kept 8 bases outside the gene matches. This CDR3 is CASSFTSGAYNEQFF. The CDR3 bases are TGTGCCAGCAGTTTCACTAGCGGAGCTTACAATGAGCAGTTCTTC.

This clone has only a few counts. The identical CDR3 is also encoded by other nucleotide sequences in the sample. The chain recombines TRBV10-3 with TRBJ1-5; D is ambiguous. The germline V gene encodes CDR1 ENHRY and CDR2 SYGVKD. With 3 bases removed from V and 5 bases from J, the gap between germline ends came to 8 bases. CDR3 length: 13 amino acids. The CDR3 DNA reads TGTGCCATCAGTGAAGGCGGTGATCAGCCCCAGCATTTT. This gives the protein CAISEGGDQPQHF.

In its sample, this clone was seen a few times. The chain employs TRBV29-1 and TRBJ2-2; 8 bases are shared with TRBD2. Germline V gene lookup returns CDR1 SQVTM and CDR2 ANQGSEA. After removal of 7 bases from V and 4 bases from J, the junction contained 11 bases not matched to a gene. CDR3 length equals 15 residues. CDR3: CSARWGSGGTGELFF. CDR3 nucleotides: TGCAGCGCCCGTTGGGGCAGCGGGGGCACCGGGGAGCTGTTTTTT.

The rearrangement uses TRBV19 and TRBJ1-5; D unresolved. Germline CDR1 LNHDA, CDR2 SQIVND (reference sequence). Trimming took off 7 bases at V and 6 bases at J, with 13 bases between the two ends. The CDR3 contains 13 residues. CDR3: CASTPPGGQPQHF. In DNA, the CDR3 is TGTGCCAGTACCCCTCCTGGCGGTCAGCCCCAGCATTTT.

The V call is TRBV4-3, the J call TRBJ2-1; 12 positions match TRBD1. CDR1 is LGHNA and CDR2 is YSLEER in the germline V gene. The ends lost 5 bases at V and 7 bases at J; junction bases unmatched: 6. This CDR3 contains 15 residues. The CDR3, as DNA: TGCGCCAGCAGCTTGGGACAGGGGGCGATAAATGAGCAGTTCTTC. Its translation: CASSLGQGAINEQFF.

The chain is built from TRBV7-9 and TRBJ2-1; possible D gene TRBD1, 6 bases. This CDR3 is 14 amino acids long. V gave up 5 bases and J gave up 7 bases, with 15 bases separating them. Germline CDR1 and CDR2: SEHNR and FQNEAQ (reference sequence). The CDR3 is CASSGQGSRNEQFF. DNA of the CDR3: TGTGCCAGCAGCGGTCAGGGGAGTAGGAATGAGCAGTTCTTC.

This clone was detected only once. The chain joins TRBV5-5 to TRBJ2-2; 12 nucleotides agree with TRBD1. The germline CDR1 and CDR2 sequences are SGHKS and YYEKEE (reference sequence). With 3 bases clipped from V and 5 bases from J, the junction kept 14 bases outside the gene matches. This CDR3 is built from 19 residues. CDR3 bases: TGTGCCAGCAGCTCGCACACTGGGACAGGGGGCACGGGAACCGGGGAGCTGTTTTTT. It is translated as CASSSHTGTGGTGTGELFF.

J is TRBJ2-7 and V is TRBV7-8, with 8 nucleotides matching TRBD1. Germline CDR1 is SGHVS and CDR2 is FQNEAQ. The ends lost 6 bases at V and 1 base at J; junction bases unmatched: 8. The CDR3 spans 15 residues. The CDR3 bases are TGTGCCAGCAGACCGGACAGGGAATCTTCCTACGAGCAGTACTTC. Its protein product is CASRPDRESSYEQYF.

For the CDR3, the DNA is TGTGCCAGCAGCGCGGACAGGGGGAGTGAAAAACTGTTTTTT. It encodes CASSADRGSEKLFF. The rearrangement links TRBV5-4 to TRBJ1-4; TRBD1 agrees at 10 bases. The V segment lost 4 bases and the J segment 7 bases; nucleotides outside the gene matches: 4. This CDR3 is 14 amino acids long. Germline lookup yields CDR1 SGHNT and CDR2 YYREEE (reference sequence).

The J gene is TRBJ2-2, the V gene TRBV19; TRBD1 matches 10 bases. V shed 7 bases, J shed 4 bases, and the junction held 9 bases outside the gene matches. CDR3 length: 16 amino acids. The V gene's germline CDR1 is LNHDA and CDR2 SQIVND (reference sequence). Here the CDR3 DNA reads TGTGCCAGTACCAGCACCGACAGGGGGCTCACCGGGGAGCTGTTTTTT. It encodes CASTSTDRGLTGELFF. The full variable domain, completed using reference TRBV19 and TRBJ2-2, is DGGITQSPKYLFRKEGQNVTLSCEQNLNHDAMYWYRQDPGQGLRLIYYSQIVNDFQKGDIAEGYSVSREKKESFPLTVTSAQKNPTAFYLCASTSTDRGLTGELFFGEGSRLTVL.

In this sample, this clone turned up a few times. The genes are TRBV10-2 and TRBJ2-1, with 8 bases identical to TRBD2. Germline V gene lookup returns CDR1 WSHSY and CDR2 SAAADI. The junction had 8 bases not matched to a gene; V was cut back by 6 bases and J by 7 bases. The CDR3 covers 14 residues. The CDR3 here is CASRPAGDRNEQFF. CDR3 bases: TGCGCCAGCAGGCCAGCGGGAGATAGGAATGAGCAGTTCTTC.

This chain links TRBV18 with TRBJ1-2; D not resolved. Germline V gene data show CDR1 as KGHSH and CDR2 as LQKENI. V dropped 3 bases and J dropped 3 bases, with 8 bases sitting between them. This CDR3 is built from 13 residues. In DNA, the CDR3 is TGTGCCAGCTCACCCCGGGGTGACTATGGCTACACCTTC. It specifies CASSPRGDYGYTF.

The chain combines TRBV11-2 with TRBJ1-2; no firm D call. The CDR3 contains 13 residues. Trimming took off 3 bases at V and 6 bases at J, with 11 bases between the two ends. CDR1 is SGHAT, CDR2 FQNNGV, per germline. The CDR3 region is CASSFAKEDGYTF. The CDR3 DNA follows: TGTGCCAGCAGCTTCGCAAAAGAGGATGGCTACACCTTC. The entire variable domain, with the rest obtained from reference TRBV11-2 and TRBJ1-2, is as follows: EAGVAQSPRYKIIEKRQSVAFWCNPISGHATLYWYQQILGQGPKLLIQFQNNGVVDDSQLPKDRFSAERLKGVDSTLKIQPAKLEDSAVYLCASSFAKEDGYTFGSGTRLTVV.

In the case of this clone: Other DNA sequences in the same sample also yield this CDR3. The gene calls are TRBV2 and TRBJ2-2; tentatively, D is TRBD2 (6 bases). The CDR3 length is 14 residues. In germline, CDR1 is SNHLY, CDR2 FYNNEI. Trimming cost V 3 bases and J 4 bases, with 9 bases left between them. The CDR3 loop is CASSDGRGTGELFF. The CDR3 DNA follows: TGTGCCAGCAGTGACGGGAGAGGCACCGGGGAGCTGTTTTTT. Variable domain in full (rest from reference TRBV2 and TRBJ2-2): EPEVTQTPSHQVTQMGQEVILRCVPISNHLYFYWYRQILGQKVEFLVSFYNNEISEKSEIFDDQFSVERPDGSNFTLKIRSTKLEDSAMYFCASSDGRGTGELFFGEGSRLTVL.

The chain uses TRBV19 and TRBJ1-3, with 10 bases that match TRBD1. The CDR3 has 18 amino acids. The V segment lost 9 bases and the J segment 2 bases; nucleotides outside the gene matches: 16. Germline V gene lookup returns CDR1 LNHDA and CDR2 SQIVND (reference sequence). Here the CDR3 reads CASAGTGVMKGPGNTIYF. The CDR3, as DNA: TGTGCCAGCGCCGGGACAGGGGTGATGAAGGGTCCTGGAAACACCATATATTTT.

The chain recombines TRBV11-2 with TRBJ2-1, with TRBD2 identical over 9 bases. Germline values: CDR1 SGHAT, CDR2 FQNNGV. The trim removed 3 bases at V and 9 bases at J, leaving 3 bases unmatched. There are 13 residues in the CDR3. CDR3 DNA: TGTGCCAGCAGCTTTAGCGGGAGTCGTGAGCAGTTCTTC. Protein product: CASSFSGSREQFF.

The rearrangement links TRBV11-1 to TRBJ2-6; D might be TRBD1 (5 bases). Germline CDR1 reads SGHAT; CDR2 reads FQDESV (reference sequence). This CDR3 region has 13 residues. For the CDR3, the DNA is TGTCCCGTTAGGGGCGCCGGGGCCAACGTCCTGACTTTC. Protein product: CPVRGAGANVLTF.

The chain recombines TRBV15 with TRBJ1-6; TRBD1 matches at 10 bases. This CDR3 is 14 amino acids long. The V gene end was trimmed by 5 bases and the J gene end by 9 bases; junction bases not matched to a gene: 4. Germline V CDR1 and CDR2: LNHNV, YYDKDF (reference sequence). The CDR3, as DNA: TGTGCCACCAGCGGCCGGGACAGGGGTTCACCCCTCCACTTT. Protein sequence: CATSGRDRGSPLHF.